Following are 5 T cell receptor beta chains from one sample sequenced in a study of T cell responses to AZD1222 COVID-19 vaccine listed by TCRdb under 2021. Per the publication, the time point label means: about 28 days (+/-7) after the second vaccine dose. The treatment or condition label corresponds to: meningococcal conjugate vaccine given as trial control. The library was made by the immunoSEQ multiplex PCR assay. What TCRdb holds here is the immuneACCESS table cut down to in-frame rearrangements. Part of the clones is not present; checked against another copy, under half of the missing clones reflect an unresolved V gene, and the others are unexplained. This sample holds over 100,000 clones; 70% to 90% were observed only once. The ten largest clones add up to approximately 8% of the sample. Sequencing was performed on peripheral blood, taken 28 days after the second dose of the MenACWY control vaccine. These receptors were taken from an adult who received the MenACWY meningococcal vaccine as a control.

This chain joins TRBV5-1 and TRBJ2-1; 7 bases are a match to TRBD1. V gave up 3 bases and J gave up 8 bases; unmatched junction bases: 5. Germline loops: CDR1 SGHRS, CDR2 YFSETQ. This CDR3 is 13 amino acids long. The CDR3 DNA reads TGCGCCAGCAGCTCGACAGGGAACTATGAGCAGTTCTTC. It yields the protein CASSSTGNYEQFF. Supplemented by reference TRBV5-1 and TRBJ2-1, the full variable domain reads KAGVTQTPRYLIKTRGQQVTLSCSPISGHRSVSWYQQTPGQGLQFLFEYFSETQRNKGNFPGRFSGRQFSNSRSEMNVSTLELGDSALYLCASSSTGNYEQFFGPGTRLTVL.

This chain links TRBV7-2 with TRBJ2-1; TRBD2 might be the D (5 bases). Germline CDR1 and CDR2: SGHTA and FQGNSA. Deletions cut 4 bases from V and 4 bases from J, with 14 bases between. The CDR3 contains 15 residues. The DNA for the CDR3 is TGTGCCAGCAGCTCCAGTGCGGGTTCTTACAATGAGCAGTTCTTC. As protein: CASSSSAGSYNEQFF.

This chain joins TRBV7-8 and TRBJ2-5; D possibly uses TRBD1 or TRBD2 (5 bases each). Germline V gene sequence: CDR1 SGHVS, CDR2 FQNEAQ. The V and J ends lost 2 bases and 1 base respectively, with 23 bases between them. The CDR3 is 19 amino acids. CDR3 DNA sequence: TGTGCCAGCAGCTTATTGAGACCCTCCCCGGGGCGCGCCCAAGAGACCCAGTACTTC. Its translation is CASSLLRPSPGRAQETQYF.

The CDR3 here is CASSRGNQPQHF. CDR3 DNA sequence: TGTGCCAGCAGTAGGGGTAATCAGCCCCAGCATTTT. V gene TRBV6-5 combines with J gene TRBJ1-5; D may be TRBD1 (5 bases). This CDR3 is 12 amino acids long. Trimming shortened V by 5 bases and J by 4 bases, and 6 bases separated the two germline ends. Germline V lookup: CDR1 MNHEY, CDR2 SVGAGI.

The V call is TRBV6-1, the J call TRBJ1-5; D remains unclear. Germline values: CDR1 MNHNS, CDR2 SASEGT. This CDR3 region has 15 residues. Deletions cut 3 bases from V and 4 bases from J, with 13 bases between. The CDR3 region is CASSEGGRRNQPQHF. The DNA for the CDR3 is TGTGCCAGCAGTGAGGGAGGGAGACGGAATCAGCCCCAGCATTTT.